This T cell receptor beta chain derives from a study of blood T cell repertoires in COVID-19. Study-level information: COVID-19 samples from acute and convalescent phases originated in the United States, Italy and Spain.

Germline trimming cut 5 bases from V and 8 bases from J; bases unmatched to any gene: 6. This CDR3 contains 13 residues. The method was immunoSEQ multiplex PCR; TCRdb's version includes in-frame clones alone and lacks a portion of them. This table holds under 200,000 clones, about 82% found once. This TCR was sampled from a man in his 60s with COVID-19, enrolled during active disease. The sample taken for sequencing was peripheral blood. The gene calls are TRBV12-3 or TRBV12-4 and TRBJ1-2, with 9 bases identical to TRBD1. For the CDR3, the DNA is TGTGCCAGCAGTCAACAGGGGGCGCGGGGCTACACCTTC. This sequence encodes CASSQQGARGYTF.